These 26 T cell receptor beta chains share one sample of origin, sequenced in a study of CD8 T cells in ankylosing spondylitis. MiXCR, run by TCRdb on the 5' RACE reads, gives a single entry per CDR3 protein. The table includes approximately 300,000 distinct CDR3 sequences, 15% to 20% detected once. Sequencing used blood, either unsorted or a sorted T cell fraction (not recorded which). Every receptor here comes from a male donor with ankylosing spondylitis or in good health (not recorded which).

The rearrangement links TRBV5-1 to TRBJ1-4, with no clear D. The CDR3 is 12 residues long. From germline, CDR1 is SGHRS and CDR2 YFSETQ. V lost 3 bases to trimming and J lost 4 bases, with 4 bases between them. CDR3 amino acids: CASSSGNEKLFF. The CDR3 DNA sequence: TGCGCCAGCAGCTCGGGTAATGAAAAACTGTTTTTT.

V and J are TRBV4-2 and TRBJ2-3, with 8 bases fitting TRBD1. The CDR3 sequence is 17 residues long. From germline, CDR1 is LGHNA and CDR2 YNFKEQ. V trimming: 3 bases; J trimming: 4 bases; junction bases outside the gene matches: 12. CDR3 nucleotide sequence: TGTGCCAGCAGCCACCCCAGGGGGCGCGGGTCCGCAGATACGCAGTATTTT. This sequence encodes CASSHPRGRGSADTQYF.

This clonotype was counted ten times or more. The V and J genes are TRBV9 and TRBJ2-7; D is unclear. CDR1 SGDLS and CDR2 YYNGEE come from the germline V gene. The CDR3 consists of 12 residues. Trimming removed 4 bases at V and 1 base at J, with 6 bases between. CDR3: CASSSPSYEQYV. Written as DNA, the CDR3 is TGTGCCAGCAGCTCACCTTCCTACGAGCAGTACGTC.

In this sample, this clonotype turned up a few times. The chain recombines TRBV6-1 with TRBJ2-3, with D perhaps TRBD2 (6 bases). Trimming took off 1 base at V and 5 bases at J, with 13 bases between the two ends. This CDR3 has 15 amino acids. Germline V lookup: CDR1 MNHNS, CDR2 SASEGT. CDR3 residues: CASSEVWRAVDTQYF. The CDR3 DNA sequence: TGTGCCAGCAGTGAAGTGTGGAGGGCCGTAGATACGCAGTATTTT.

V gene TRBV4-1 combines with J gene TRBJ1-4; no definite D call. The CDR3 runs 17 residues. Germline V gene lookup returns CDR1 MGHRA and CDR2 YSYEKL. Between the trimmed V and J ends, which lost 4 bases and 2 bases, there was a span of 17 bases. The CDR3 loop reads CASSPDVPGSTNEKLFF. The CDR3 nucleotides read TGCGCCAGCAGCCCGGACGTCCCGGGGTCCACTAATGAAAAACTGTTTTTT.

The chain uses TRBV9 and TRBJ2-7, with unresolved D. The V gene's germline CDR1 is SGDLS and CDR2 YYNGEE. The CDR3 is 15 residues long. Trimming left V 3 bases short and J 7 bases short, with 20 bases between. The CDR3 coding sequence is TGTGCCAGCAGCGCCTCCTCTAGGGCTAATGGAGAGCAGTACGTC. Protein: CASSASSRANGEQYV.

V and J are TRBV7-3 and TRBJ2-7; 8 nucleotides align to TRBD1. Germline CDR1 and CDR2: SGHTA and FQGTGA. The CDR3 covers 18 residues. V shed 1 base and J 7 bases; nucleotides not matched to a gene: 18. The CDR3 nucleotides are TGTGCCAGCAGCTTAATTTCTAGGTGGGACAGGTTAAAGCCAGAGCAGTACGTC. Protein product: CASSLISRWDRLKPEQYV.

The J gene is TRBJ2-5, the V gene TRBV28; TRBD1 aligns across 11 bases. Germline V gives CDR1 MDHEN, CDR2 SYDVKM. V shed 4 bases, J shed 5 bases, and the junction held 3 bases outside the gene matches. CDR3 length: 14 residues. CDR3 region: CASSWTGGDETQYF. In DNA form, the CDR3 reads TGTGCCAGCAGTTGGACAGGGGGCGATGAGACCCAGTACTTC. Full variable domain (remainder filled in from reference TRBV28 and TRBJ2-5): DVKVTQSSRYLVKRTGEKVFLECVQDMDHENMFWYRQDPGLGLRLIYFSYDVKMKEKGDIPEGYSVSREKKERFSLILESASTNQTSMYLCASSWTGGDETQYFGPGTRLLVL.

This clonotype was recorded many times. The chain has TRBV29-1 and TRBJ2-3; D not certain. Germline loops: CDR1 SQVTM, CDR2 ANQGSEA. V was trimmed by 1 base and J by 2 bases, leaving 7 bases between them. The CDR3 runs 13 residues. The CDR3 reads CSVEGTITDTQYF. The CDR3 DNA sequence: TGCAGCGTTGAAGGTACTATCACAGATACGCAGTATTTT.

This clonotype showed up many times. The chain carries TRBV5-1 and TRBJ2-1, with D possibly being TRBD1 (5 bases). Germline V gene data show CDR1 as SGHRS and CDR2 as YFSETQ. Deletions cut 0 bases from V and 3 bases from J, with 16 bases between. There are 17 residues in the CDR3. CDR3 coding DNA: TGCGCCAGCAGCTTGGCTGTACAGGCTCGGTTCTACAATGAGCAGTTCTTC. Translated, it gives CASSLAVQARFYNEQFF.

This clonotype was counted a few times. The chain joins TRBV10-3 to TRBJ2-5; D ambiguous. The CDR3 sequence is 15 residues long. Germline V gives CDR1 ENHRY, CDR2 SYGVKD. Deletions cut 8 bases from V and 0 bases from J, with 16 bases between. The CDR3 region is CAIGIGLGYQETQYF. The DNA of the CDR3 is TGTGCCATCGGGATAGGGTTAGGGTACCAAGAGACCCAGTACTTC.

CDR3 amino acids: CSAITGTSLTDTQYF. CDR3 DNA sequence: TGCAGTGCTATCACCGGGACTTCGCTGACAGATACGCAGTATTTT. The chain is built from TRBV20-1 and TRBJ2-3, with D maybe TRBD2 (6 bases). V was clipped by 4 bases and J by 3 bases, with 17 bases between them. Germline-derived CDR1 and CDR2 are DFQATT and SNEGSKA (reference sequence). CDR3 size: 15 residues.

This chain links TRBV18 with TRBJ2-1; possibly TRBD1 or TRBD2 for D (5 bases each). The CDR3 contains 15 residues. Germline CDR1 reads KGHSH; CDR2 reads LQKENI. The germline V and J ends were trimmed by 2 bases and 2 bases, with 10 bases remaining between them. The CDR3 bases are TGTGCCAGCTCACCAACGGGGACCCCCTACAATGAGCAGTTCTTC. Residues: CASSPTGTPYNEQFF. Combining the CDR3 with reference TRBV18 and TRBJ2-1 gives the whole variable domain NAGVMQNPRHLVRRRGQEARLRCSPMKGHSHVYWYRQLPEEGLKFMVYLQKENIIDESGMPKERFSAEFPKEGPSILRIQQVVRGDSAAYFCASSPTGTPYNEQFFGPGTRLTVL.

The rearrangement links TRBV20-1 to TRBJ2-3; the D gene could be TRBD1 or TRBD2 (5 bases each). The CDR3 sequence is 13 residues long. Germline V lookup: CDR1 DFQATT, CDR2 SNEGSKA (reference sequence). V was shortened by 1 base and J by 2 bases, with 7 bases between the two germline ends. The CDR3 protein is CSARGGVTDTQYF. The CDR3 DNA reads TGCAGTGCTAGAGGAGGGGTCACAGATACGCAGTATTTT.

The CDR3 coding sequence is TGTGCCAGCAGCCAAGATCCCATAGTGTCGGAAGAGACCCAGTACTTC. Translating it yields CASSQDPIVSEETQYF. The chain is built from TRBV3-1 and TRBJ2-5; unclear D gene. Germline V gene sequence: CDR1 LGHDT, CDR2 YNNKEL (reference sequence). The length of the CDR3 is 16 residues. V dropped 0 bases and J dropped 3 bases, with 14 bases sitting between them.

The CDR3 region has the DNA TGTGCCAGCAGTGACGGGTACGGCGAGCAGTACGTC. This codes for CASSDGYGEQYV. J is TRBJ2-7 and V is TRBV2, with D unclear. Trimming took 3 bases from V and 6 from J, leaving 9 bases between them. The CDR3 extends over 12 amino acids. Per the germline V gene, CDR1 is SNHLY and CDR2 is FYNNEI.

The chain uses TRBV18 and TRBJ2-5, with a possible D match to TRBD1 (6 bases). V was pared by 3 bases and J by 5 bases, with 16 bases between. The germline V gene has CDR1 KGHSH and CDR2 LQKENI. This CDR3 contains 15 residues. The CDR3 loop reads CASSPTGSFGETQYF. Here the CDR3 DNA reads TGTGCCAGCTCACCTACAGGGAGCTTTGGGGAGACCCAGTACTTC.

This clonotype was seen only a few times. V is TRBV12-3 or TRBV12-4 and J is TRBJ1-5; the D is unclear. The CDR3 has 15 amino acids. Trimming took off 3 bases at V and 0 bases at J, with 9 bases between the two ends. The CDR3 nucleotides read TGTGCCAGCAGTTTGGTGGAGGGTAGCAATCAGCCCCAGCATTTT. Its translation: CASSLVEGSNQPQHF.

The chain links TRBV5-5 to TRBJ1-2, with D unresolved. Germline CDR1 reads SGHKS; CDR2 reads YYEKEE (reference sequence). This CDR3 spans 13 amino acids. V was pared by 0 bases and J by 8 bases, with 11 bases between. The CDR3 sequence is CASSLVGLEGYTF. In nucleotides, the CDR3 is TGTGCCAGCAGCTTGGTAGGGTTGGAAGGCTACACCTTC.

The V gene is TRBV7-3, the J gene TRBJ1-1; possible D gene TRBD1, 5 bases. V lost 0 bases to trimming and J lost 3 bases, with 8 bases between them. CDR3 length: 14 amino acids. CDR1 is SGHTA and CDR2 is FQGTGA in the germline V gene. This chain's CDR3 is CASSLTSGYTEAFF. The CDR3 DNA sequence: TGTGCCAGCAGCTTAACTTCAGGGTACACTGAAGCTTTCTTT. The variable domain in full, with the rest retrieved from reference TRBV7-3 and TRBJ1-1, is GAGVSQTPSNKVTEKGKYVELRCDPISGHTALYWYRQSLGQGPEFLIYFQGTGAADDSGLPNDRFFAVRPEGSVSTLKIQRTERGDSAVYLCASSLTSGYTEAFFGQGTRLTVV.

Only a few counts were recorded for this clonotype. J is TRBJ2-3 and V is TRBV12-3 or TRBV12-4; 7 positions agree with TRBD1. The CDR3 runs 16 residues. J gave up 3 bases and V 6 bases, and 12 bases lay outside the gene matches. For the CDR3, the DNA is TGTGCCAGCAGCCCAGACAGGGTGAAGGCTACAGATACGCAGTATTTT. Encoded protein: CASSPDRVKATDTQYF.

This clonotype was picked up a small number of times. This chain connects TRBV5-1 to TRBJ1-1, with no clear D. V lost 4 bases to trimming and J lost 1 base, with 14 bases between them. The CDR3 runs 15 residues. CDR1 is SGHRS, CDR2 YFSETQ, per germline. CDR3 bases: TGCGCCAGCAGCGTCAGCCTAAGTCAGAACACTGAAGCTTTCTTT. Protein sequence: CASSVSLSQNTEAFF.

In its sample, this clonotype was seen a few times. CDR3 nucleotides: TGTGCCAGCCTTTGGACAGGGGAGTCCTACGAGCAGTACGTC. Residues: CASLWTGESYEQYV. The rearrangement uses TRBV27 and TRBJ2-7; 9 nucleotides align to TRBD1. Germline CDR1 is MNHEY and CDR2 is SMNVEV (reference sequence). V trimming: 8 bases; J trimming: 1 base; junction bases outside the gene matches: 6. The CDR3 totals 14 residues.

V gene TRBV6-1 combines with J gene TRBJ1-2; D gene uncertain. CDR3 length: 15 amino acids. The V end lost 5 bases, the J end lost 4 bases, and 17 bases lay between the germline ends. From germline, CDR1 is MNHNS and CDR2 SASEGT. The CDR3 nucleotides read TGTGCCAGCAGTCCTATGGACCGGTCTCCCTATGGCTACACCTTC. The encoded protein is CASSPMDRSPYGYTF.

The CDR3, as DNA: TGTGCCAGCACCCCGGACAGAAATCAGCCCCAGCATTTT. This sequence encodes CASTPDRNQPQHF. The rearrangement links TRBV2 to TRBJ1-5; D may be TRBD1 (6 bases). The CDR3 has 13 amino acids. Germline loops: CDR1 SNHLY, CDR2 FYNNEI. V shed 7 bases and J shed 4 bases, with 11 bases lying between them. The full variable domain, rest sourced from reference TRBV2 and TRBJ1-5, is EPEVTQTPSHQVTQMGQEVILRCVPISNHLYFYWYRQILGQKVEFLVSFYNNEISEKSEIFDDQFSVERPDGSNFTLKIRSTKLEDSAMYFCASTPDRNQPQHFGDGTRLSIL.

This CDR3 is CASGQGLNQPQHF. CDR3 bases: TGTGCCAGTGGACAGGGCCTCAATCAGCCCCAGCATTTT. The rearrangement links TRBV19 to TRBJ1-5; 8 bases line up with TRBD1. This CDR3 has 13 residues. Looked up from germline, CDR1 is LNHDA and CDR2 is SQIVND (reference sequence). After removal of 8 bases from V and 3 bases from J, the junction contained 3 bases not matched to a gene.